This T cell receptor (beta chain) is drawn from a study of spatial heterogeneity in lung cancer. About the research overall: Alpha-chain sequences were consistently detected less often than beta-chain sequences. Study-wide results and limits: Tumor TCRs that were ubiquitous and expanded showed up in blood more at resection than follow-up.

Regarding time point: sample taken at primary tumor resection. The donor group consisted of around 77 patients who had untreated, early-stage non-small cell lung cancer. Carried by each TCR cDNA molecule was a unique molecular identifier. In TCRdb, the 5' RACE reads were re-called with MiXCR into one record per CDR3 protein. The profile shows tens of thousands of distinct CDR3 sequences, about 12% of them singletons. Trimming stripped 0 bases from V and 5 bases from J, with 11 bases between. Germline V gene data show CDR1 as SGHKS and CDR2 as YYEKEE (reference sequence). CDR3 length equals 15 residues. This clonotype was found a few times. Antigen: not known.

The chain joins TRBV5-5 to TRBJ2-2; D may be TRBD1 (5 bases). The sequence was obtained from a male donor with early-stage non-small cell lung cancer. This sample comprised PBMCs, obtained at surgery. The CDR3 loop is CASSLVREGTGELFF. For the CDR3, the DNA is TGTGCCAGCAGCTTGGTCAGGGAAGGAACCGGGGAGCTGTTTTTT.